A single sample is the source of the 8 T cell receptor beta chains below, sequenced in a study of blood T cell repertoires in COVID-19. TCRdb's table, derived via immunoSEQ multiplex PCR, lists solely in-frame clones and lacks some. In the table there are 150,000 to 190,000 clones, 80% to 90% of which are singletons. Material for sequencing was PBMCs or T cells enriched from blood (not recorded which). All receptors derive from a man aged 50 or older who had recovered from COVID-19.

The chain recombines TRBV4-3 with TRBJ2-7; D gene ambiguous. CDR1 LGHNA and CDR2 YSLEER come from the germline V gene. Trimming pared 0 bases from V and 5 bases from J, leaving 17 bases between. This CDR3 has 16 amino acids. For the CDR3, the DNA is TGCGCCAGCAGCCAAGATCTGGGCGCTATTCCCAACGAGCAGTACTTC. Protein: CASSQDLGAIPNEQYF.

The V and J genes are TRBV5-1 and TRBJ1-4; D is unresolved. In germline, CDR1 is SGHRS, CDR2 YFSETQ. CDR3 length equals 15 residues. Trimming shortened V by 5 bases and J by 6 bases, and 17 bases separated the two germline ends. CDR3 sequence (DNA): TGCGCCAGCAGGACCGACGTGCGGGGTCATGAAAAACTGTTTTTT. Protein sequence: CASRTDVRGHEKLFF.

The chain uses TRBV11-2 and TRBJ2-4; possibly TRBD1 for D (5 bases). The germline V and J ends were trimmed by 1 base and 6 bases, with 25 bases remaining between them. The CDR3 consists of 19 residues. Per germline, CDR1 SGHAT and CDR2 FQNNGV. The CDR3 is CASSLVGQTNYLVGNIQYF. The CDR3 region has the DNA TGTGCCAGCAGCTTAGTCGGACAAACGAATTACTTAGTGGGAAACATTCAGTACTTC.

CDR3 sequence (DNA): TGTGCCAGCAGCTTGGCCTTCTCTGGAAACACCATATATTTT. It is translated as CASSLAFSGNTIYF. The V gene is TRBV5-6, the J gene TRBJ1-3; the D is unclear. The V end was cut by 0 bases, the J end by 0 bases, with 4 bases between. Germline lookup yields CDR1 SGHDT and CDR2 YYEEEE. The CDR3 is 14 residues long.

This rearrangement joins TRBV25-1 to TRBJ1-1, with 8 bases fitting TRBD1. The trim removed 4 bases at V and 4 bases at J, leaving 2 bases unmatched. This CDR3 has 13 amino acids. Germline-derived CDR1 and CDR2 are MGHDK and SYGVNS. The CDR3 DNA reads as TGTGCCAGCAGTGGGACAGGGTTCACTGAAGCTTTCTTT. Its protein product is CASSGTGFTEAFF.

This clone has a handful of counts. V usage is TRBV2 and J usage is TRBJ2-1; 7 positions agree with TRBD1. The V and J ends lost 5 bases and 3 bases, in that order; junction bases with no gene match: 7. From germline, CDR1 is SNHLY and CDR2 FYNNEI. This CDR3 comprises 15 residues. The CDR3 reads CASSPPGQDYNEQFF. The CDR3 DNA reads TGTGCCAGCAGTCCACCCGGACAGGACTACAATGAGCAGTTCTTC.

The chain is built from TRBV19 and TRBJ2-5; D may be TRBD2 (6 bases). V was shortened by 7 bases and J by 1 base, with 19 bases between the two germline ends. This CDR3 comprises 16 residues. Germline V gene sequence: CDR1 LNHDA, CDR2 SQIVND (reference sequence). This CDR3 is CASTHRERGGQETQYF. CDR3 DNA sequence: TGTGCCAGTACCCATAGGGAGAGGGGAGGCCAAGAGACCCAGTACTTC.

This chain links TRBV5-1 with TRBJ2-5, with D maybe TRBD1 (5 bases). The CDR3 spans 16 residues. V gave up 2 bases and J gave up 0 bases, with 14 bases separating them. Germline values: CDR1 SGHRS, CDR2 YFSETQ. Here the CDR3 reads CASSLGSGLDQETQYF. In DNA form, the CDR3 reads TGCGCCAGCAGCTTAGGGTCAGGGCTCGACCAAGAGACCCAGTACTTC. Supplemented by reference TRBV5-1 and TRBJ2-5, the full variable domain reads KAGVTQTPRYLIKTRGQQVTLSCSPISGHRSVSWYQQTPGQGLQFLFEYFSETQRNKGNFPGRFSGRQFSNSRSEMNVSTLELGDSALYLCASSLGSGLDQETQYFGPGTRLLVL.